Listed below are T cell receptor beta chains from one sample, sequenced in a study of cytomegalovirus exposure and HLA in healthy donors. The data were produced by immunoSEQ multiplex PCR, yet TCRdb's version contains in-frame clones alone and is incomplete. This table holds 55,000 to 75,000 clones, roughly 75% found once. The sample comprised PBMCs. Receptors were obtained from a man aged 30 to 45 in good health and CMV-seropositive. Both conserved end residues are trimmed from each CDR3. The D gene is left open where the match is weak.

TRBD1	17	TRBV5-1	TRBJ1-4	ASSLDRDRGYFADEKLF
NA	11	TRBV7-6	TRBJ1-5	ASSLGGGQPQH
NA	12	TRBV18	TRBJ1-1	ASSPGHLNTEAF
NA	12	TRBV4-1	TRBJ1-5	ASSQEALVQPQH
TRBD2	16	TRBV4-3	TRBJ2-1	ASSQASLAGGYYNEQF
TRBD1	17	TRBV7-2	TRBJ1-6	ASSLKPGQGAGGNSPLH
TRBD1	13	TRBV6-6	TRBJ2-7	ASGTGGVTRYEQY
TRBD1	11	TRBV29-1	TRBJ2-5	SVHRQGTKTQY
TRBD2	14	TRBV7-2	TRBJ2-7	ASSLGSSGGSYEQY
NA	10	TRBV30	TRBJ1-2	AWTRASYGYT
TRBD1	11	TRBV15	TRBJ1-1	ATVGQPGTEAF
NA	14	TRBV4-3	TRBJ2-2	ASSQDRELDTGELF
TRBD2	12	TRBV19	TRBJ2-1	ASRAGGVYNEQF
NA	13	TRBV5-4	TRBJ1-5	ASSLAGNSNQPQH
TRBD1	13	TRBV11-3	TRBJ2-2	ASSLRQGFTGELF
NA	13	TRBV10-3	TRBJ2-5	AISESLATKGTQY
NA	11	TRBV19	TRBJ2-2	ASSMRSVGELF
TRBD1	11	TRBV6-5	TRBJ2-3	ASTLGTGGTQY
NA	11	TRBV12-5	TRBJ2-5	ASGGTIPETQY
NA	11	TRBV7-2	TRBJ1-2	ASSKWQEDGYT
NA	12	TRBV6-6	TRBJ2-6	ASSSNSGANVLT
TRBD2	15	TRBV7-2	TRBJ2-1	ASSLASGSHSYNEQF
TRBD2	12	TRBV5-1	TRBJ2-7	ASSTRDYGYEQY